The text below deals with one TCR beta chain. The antigen is undetermined. This entry comes from a study of persistence of HIV-infected CD4 T cells. The stimulus was an HIV-1 Gag 15-mer peptide pool, around 1.1 ug/peptide/mL. Sorted nonresponding memory CD4+ T cells were CD40L-negative, CD69-negative, CD45RO-high. Adults with HIV-1 started suppressive ART while chronically infected. CD8+ T cells were removed from PBMCs prior to stimulation. Trimming left V 2 bases short and J 2 bases short, with 13 bases between. The CDR3 is 16 residues long. In germline, CDR1 is WSHSY, CDR2 SAAADI. Sequencing used immunoSEQ version 4 in survey mode. Genomic DNA was diluted to 10 ng/uL, up to 1 ug per sample. Sequencing used immunoSEQ multiplex PCR; TCRdb keeps in-frame clones, though not all of them. The table records tens of thousands of clones, about four fifths of them present only once.

The starting material was CD4+ T cells sorted from PBMCs after roughly 19-hour stimulation, obtained from a patient who received antiretroviral therapy. This receptor was identified in an adult man with HIV who was CMV-seropositive. The chain joins TRBV10-2 to TRBJ2-1; D possibly corresponds to TRBD1 (5 bases). CDR3 bases: TGCGCCAGCAGTGAGGGGGCGGCTACCCCCTACAATGAGCAGTTCTTC. Translating gives CASSEGAATPYNEQFF.